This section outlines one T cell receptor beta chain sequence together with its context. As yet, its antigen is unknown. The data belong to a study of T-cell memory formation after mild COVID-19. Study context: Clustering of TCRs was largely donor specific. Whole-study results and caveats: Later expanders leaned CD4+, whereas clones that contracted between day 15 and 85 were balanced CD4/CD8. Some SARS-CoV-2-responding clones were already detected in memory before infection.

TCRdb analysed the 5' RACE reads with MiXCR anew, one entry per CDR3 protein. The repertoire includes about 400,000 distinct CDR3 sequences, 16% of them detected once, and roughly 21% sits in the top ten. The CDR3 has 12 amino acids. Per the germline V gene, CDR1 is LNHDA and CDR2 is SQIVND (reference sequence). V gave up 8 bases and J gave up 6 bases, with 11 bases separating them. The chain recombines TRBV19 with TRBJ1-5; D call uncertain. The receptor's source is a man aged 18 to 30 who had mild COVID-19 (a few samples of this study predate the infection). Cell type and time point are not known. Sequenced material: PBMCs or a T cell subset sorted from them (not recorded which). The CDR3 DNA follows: TGTGCCAGTGGGTTTTGGGGTCAGCCCCAGCATTTT. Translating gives CASGFWGQPQHF.